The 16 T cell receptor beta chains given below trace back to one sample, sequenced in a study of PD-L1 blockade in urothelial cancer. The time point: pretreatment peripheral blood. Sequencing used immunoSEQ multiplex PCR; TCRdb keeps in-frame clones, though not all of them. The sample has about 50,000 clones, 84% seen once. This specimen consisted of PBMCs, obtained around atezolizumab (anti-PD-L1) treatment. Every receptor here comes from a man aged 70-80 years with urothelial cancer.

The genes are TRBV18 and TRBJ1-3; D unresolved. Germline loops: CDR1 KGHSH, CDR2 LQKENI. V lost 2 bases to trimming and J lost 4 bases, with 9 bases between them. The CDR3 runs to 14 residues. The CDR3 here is CASSPFRSGNTIYF. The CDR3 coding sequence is TGTGCCAGCTCACCATTCAGGTCCGGAAACACCATATATTTT.

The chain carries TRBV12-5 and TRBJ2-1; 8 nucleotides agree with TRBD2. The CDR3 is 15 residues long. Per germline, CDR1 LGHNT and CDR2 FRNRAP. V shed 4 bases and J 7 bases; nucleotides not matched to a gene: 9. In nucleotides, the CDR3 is TGTGCTAGTGGTTCCCCGGGGGGGTTTGGTAATGAGCAGTTCTTC. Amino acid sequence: CASGSPGGFGNEQFF.

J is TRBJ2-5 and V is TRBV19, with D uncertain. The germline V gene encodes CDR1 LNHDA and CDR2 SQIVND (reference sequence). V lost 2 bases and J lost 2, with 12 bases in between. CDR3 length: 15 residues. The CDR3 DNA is TGTGCCAGTAGTATATCGCTCGGAGTACAAGAGACCCAGTACTTC. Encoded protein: CASSISLGVQETQYF.

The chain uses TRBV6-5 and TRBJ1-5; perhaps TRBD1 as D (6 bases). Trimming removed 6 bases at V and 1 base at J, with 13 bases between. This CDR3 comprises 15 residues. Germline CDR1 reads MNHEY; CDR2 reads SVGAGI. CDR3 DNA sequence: TGTGCCAGCAGCCGCACAGGGAAAAGCAATCAGCCCCAGCATTTT. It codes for CASSRTGKSNQPQHF.

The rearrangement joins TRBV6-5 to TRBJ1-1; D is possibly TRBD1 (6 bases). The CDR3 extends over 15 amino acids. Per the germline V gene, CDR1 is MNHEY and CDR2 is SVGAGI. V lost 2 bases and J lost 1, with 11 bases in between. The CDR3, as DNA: TGTGCCAGCAGTTACGCTTTCAGGGGGAACACTGAAGCTTTCTTT. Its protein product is CASSYAFRGNTEAFF.

The CDR3, as DNA: TGTGCCAGCAGGGACAGGGGAGGCGACGAGCAGTACTTC. Its protein product is CASRDRGGDEQYF. The chain links TRBV6-5 to TRBJ2-7; 9 nucleotides line up with TRBD1. V gave up 6 bases and J gave up 5 bases; unmatched junction bases: 5. The CDR3 has 13 residues. Per germline, CDR1 MNHEY and CDR2 SVGAGI.

The chain's CDR3 is CASSAGTSGTYNEQFF. CDR3 bases: TGTGCCAGCAGCGCCGGGACTAGCGGGACCTACAATGAGCAGTTCTTC. The chain couples TRBV9 to TRBJ2-1, with 13 bases matching TRBD2. The CDR3 consists of 16 residues. Trimming took 3 bases from V and 2 from J; bases not matched to a gene: 2. Germline V lookup: CDR1 SGDLS, CDR2 YYNGEE.

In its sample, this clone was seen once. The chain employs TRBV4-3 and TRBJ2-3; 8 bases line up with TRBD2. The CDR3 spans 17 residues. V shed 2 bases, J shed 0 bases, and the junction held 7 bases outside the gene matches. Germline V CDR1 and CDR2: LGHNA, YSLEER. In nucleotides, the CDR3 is TGCGCCAGCAGCCAACAACTAGCGGTTACTAGCACAGATACGCAGTATTTT. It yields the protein CASSQQLAVTSTDTQYF.

The CDR3 sequence: CSASGSYEQYF. The CDR3 coding sequence is TGCAGTGCTAGCGGGAGCTACGAGCAGTACTTC. The chain is built from TRBV20-1 and TRBJ2-7; a weak D match, TRBD2 (6 bases). The CDR3 extends over 11 amino acids. The germline CDR1 and CDR2 sequences are DFQATT and SNEGSKA (reference sequence). V shed 3 bases and J shed 3 bases, with 6 bases lying between them.

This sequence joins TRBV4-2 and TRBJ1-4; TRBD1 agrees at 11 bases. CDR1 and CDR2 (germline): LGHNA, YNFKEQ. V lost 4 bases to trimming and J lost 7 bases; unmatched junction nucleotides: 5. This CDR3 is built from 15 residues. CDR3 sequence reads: CASSLEGTGGEKLFF. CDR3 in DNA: TGTGCCAGCAGCCTCGAAGGGACAGGGGGTGAAAAACTGTTTTTT.

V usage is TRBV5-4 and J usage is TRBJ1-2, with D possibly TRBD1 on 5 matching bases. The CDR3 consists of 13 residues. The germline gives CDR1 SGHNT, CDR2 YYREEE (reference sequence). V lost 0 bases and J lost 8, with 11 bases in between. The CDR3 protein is CASSLEGRRGYTF. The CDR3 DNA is TGTGCCAGCAGCTTGGAGGGGAGGAGAGGCTACACCTTC.

CDR3 nucleotides: TGTGCCAGTAGTACCCCGGGACAGGGCTATGGCTACACCTTC. It yields the protein CASSTPGQGYGYTF. The chain is built from TRBV19 and TRBJ1-2; TRBD1 agrees at 9 bases. CDR1 and CDR2 (germline): LNHDA, SQIVND (reference sequence). There are 14 residues in the CDR3. V gave up 4 bases and J gave up 4 bases; unmatched junction bases: 4.

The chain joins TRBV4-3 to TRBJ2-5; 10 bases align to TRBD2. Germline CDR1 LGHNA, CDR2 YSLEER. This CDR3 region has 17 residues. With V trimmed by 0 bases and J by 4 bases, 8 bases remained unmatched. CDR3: CASSQDRASGRSETQYF. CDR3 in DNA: TGCGCCAGCAGCCAAGATCGGGCTAGCGGGAGATCAGAGACCCAGTACTTC.

The CDR3: CASSARGGRYEQYF. CDR3 in DNA: TGTGCCAGCAGCGCGCGGGGAGGGCGGTACGAGCAGTACTTC. V usage is TRBV4-2 and J usage is TRBJ2-7; the match to TRBD2 covers 7 bases. The CDR3 covers 14 residues. CDR1 is LGHNA, CDR2 YNFKEQ, per germline. J gave up 4 bases and V 5 bases, and 8 bases lay outside the gene matches.

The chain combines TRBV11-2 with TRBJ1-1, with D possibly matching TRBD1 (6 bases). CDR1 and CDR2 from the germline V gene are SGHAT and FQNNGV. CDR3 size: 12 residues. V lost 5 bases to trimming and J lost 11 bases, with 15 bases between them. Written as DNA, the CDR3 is TGTGCCAGCAGCCCCAATCGGGGGGCGGCTTTCTTT. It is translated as CASSPNRGAAFF.

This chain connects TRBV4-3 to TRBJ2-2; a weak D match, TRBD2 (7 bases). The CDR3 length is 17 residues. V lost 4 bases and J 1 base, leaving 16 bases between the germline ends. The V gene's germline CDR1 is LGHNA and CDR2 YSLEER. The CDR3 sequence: CASSRVGRGQNTGELFF. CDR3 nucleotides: TGCGCCAGCAGCCGCGTCGGGCGGGGGCAGAACACCGGGGAGCTGTTTTTT.